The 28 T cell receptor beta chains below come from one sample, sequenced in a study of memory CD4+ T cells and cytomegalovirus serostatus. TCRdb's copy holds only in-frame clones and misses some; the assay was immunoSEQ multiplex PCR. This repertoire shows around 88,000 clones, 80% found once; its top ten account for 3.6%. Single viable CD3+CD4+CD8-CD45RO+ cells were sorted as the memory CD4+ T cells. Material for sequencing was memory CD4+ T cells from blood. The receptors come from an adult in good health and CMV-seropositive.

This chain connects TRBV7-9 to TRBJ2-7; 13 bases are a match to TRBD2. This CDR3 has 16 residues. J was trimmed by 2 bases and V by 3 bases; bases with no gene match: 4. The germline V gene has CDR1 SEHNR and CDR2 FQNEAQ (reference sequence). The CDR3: CASSLAGTSGTYEQYF. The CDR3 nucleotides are TGTGCCAGCAGCTTGGCGGGGACTAGCGGGACCTACGAGCAGTACTTC.

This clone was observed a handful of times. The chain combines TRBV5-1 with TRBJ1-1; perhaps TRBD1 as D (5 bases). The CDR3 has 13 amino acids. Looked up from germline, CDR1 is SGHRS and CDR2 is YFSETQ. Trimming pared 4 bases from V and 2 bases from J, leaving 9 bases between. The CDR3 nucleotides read TGCGCCAGCAGCGAGGGGTACAACACTGAAGCTTTCTTT. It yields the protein CASSEGYNTEAFF.

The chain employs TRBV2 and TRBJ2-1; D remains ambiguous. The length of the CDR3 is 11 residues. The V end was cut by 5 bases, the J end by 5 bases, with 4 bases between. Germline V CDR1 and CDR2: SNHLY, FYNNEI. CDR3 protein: CASSFDNEQFF. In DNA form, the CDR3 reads TGTGCCAGCAGTTTTGACAATGAGCAGTTCTTC.

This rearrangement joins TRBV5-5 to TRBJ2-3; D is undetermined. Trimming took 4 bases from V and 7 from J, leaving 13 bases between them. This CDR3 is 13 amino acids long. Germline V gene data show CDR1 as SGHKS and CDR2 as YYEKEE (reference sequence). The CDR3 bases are TGTGCCAGCAGCCGATTACCGGGTAATACGCAGTATTTT. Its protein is CASSRLPGNTQYF.

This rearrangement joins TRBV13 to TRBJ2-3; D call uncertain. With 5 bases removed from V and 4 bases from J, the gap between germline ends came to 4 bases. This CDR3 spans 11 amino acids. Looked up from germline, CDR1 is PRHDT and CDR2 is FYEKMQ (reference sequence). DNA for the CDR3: TGTGCCAGCAGCCGGGCAGATACGCAGTATTTT. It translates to CASSRADTQYF.

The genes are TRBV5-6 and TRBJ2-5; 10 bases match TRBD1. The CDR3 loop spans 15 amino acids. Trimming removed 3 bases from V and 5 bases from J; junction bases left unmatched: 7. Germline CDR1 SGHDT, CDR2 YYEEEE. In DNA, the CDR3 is TGTGCCAGCAGCTCAAAGACAGGGGGCAAGGAGACCCAGTACTTC. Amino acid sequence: CASSSKTGGKETQYF. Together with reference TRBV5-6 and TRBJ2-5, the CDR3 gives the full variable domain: DAGVTQSPTHLIKTRGQQVTLRCSPKSGHDTVSWYQQALGQGPQFIFQYYEEEERQRGNFPDRFSGHQFPNYSSELNVNALLLGDSALYLCASSSKTGGKETQYFGPGTRLLVL.

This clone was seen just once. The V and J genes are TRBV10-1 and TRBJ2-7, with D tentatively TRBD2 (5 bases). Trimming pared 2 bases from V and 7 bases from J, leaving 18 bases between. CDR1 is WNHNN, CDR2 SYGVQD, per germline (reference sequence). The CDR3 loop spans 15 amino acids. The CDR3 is CASSEGPGRPGEQYF. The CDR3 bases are TGCGCCAGCAGTGAGGGACCCGGTAGGCCGGGGGAGCAGTACTTC.

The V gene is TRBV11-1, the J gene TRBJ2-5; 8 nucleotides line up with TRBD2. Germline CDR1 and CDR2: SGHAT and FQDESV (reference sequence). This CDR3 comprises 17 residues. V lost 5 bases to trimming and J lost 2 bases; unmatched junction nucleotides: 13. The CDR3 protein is CASSRGGPAFQQETQYF. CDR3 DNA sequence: TGTGCCAGCAGCCGGGGGGGGCCAGCGTTCCAACAAGAGACCCAGTACTTC.

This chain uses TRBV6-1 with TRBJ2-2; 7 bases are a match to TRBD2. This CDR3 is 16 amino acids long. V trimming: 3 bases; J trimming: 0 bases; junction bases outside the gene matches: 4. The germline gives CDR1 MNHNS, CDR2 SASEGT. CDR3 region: CASSDTGLANTGELFF. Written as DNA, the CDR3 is TGTGCCAGCAGTGACACAGGACTAGCGAACACCGGGGAGCTGTTTTTT.

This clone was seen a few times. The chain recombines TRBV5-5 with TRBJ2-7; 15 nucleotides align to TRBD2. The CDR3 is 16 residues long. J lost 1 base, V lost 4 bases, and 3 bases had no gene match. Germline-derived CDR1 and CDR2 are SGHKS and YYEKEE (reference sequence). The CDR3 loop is CASSLGLAGGSYEQYF. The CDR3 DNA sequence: TGTGCCAGCAGCCTTGGACTAGCGGGGGGGTCCTACGAGCAGTACTTC.

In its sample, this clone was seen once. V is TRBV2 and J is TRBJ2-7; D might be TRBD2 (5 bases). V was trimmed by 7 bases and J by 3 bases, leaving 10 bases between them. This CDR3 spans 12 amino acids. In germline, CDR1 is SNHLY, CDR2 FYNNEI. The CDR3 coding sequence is TGTGCCAGCAATGAGCGGAGCTACGAGCAGTACTTC. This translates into CASNERSYEQYF.

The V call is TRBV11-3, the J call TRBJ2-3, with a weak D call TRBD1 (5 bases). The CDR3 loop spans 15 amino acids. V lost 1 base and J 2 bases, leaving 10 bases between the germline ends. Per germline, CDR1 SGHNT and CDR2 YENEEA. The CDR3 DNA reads TGTGCCAGCAGCTTAGGCGACAGACCCACAGATACGCAGTATTTT. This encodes CASSLGDRPTDTQYF.

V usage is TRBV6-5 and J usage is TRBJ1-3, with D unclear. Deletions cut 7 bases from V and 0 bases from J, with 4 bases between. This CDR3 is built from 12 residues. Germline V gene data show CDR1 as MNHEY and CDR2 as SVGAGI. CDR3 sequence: CASIGSGNTIYF. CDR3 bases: TGTGCCAGCATAGGCTCTGGAAACACCATATATTTT.

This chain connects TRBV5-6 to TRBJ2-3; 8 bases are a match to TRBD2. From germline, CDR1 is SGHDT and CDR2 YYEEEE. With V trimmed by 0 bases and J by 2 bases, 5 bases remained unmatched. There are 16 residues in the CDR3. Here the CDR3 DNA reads TGTGCCAGCAGCTTGGGGACTAGCCCTGACACAGATACGCAGTATTTT. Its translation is CASSLGTSPDTDTQYF.

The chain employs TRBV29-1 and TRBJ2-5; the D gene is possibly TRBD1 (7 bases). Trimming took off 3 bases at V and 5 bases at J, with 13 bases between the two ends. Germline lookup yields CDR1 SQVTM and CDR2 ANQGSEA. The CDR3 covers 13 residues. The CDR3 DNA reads TGCAGCGTTGAGTCAGGGGGGAGGGAGACCCAGTACTTC. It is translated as CSVESGGRETQYF.

In DNA form, the CDR3 reads TGTGCCAGCAGGACACAGGGGCAGGGAACTGAAGCTTTCTTT. Translated: CASRTQGQGTEAFF. The chain recombines TRBV2 with TRBJ1-1; 7 bases map to TRBD1. Per the germline V gene, CDR1 is SNHLY and CDR2 is FYNNEI. This CDR3 spans 14 amino acids. The V gene end was trimmed by 6 bases and the J gene end by 5 bases; junction bases not matched to a gene: 9.

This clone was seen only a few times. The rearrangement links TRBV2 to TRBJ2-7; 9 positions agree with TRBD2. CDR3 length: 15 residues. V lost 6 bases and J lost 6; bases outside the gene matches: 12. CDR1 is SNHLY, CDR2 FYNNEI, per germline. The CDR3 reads CASSRKPLAGSEQYF. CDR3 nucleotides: TGTGCCAGCAGCCGCAAACCCCTAGCGGGAAGCGAGCAGTACTTC.

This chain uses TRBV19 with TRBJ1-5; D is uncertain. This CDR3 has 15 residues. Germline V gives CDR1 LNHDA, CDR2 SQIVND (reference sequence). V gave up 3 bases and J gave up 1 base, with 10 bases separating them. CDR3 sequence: CASSILVGSNQPQHF. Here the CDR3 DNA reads TGTGCCAGTAGTATTTTGGTTGGCAGCAATCAGCCCCAGCATTTT.

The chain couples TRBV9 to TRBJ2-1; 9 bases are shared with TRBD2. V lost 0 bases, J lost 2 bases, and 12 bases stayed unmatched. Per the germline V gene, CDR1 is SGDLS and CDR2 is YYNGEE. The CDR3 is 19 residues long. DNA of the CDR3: TGTGCCAGCAGCGTAGCTCCCGATAGCGGGAGTGTCACCTACAATGAGCAGTTCTTC. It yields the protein CASSVAPDSGSVTYNEQFF. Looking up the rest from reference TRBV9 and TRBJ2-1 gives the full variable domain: DSGVTQTPKHLITATGQRVTLRCSPRSGDLSVYWYQQSLDQGLQFLIQYYNGEERAKGNILERFSAQQFPDLHSELNLSSLELGDSALYFCASSVAPDSGSVTYNEQFFGPGTRLTVL.

CDR3 nucleotide sequence: TGTGCCAGCAGCTCCGGGCAGGGGGGAGAGCAGTACTTC. Protein product: CASSSGQGGEQYF. J is TRBJ2-7 and V is TRBV7-3; possible D gene TRBD1, 7 bases. CDR1 and CDR2 from the germline V gene are SGHTA and FQGTGA. The CDR3 spans 13 residues. V was cut by 4 bases and J by 7 bases, with 14 bases left in between.

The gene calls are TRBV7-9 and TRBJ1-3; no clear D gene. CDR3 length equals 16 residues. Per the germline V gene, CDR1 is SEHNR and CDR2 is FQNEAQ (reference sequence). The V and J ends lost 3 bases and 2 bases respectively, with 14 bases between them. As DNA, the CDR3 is TGTGCCAGCAGCTTCCAAGTCCCCGGACCTGGAAACACCATATATTTT. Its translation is CASSFQVPGPGNTIYF.

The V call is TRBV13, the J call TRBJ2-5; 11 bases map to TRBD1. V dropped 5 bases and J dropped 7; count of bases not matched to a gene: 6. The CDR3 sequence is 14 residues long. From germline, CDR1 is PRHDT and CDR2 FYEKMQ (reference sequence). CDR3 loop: CASSTDRGLGTQYF. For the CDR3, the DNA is TGTGCCAGCAGCACGGACAGGGGGCTCGGGACCCAGTACTTC.

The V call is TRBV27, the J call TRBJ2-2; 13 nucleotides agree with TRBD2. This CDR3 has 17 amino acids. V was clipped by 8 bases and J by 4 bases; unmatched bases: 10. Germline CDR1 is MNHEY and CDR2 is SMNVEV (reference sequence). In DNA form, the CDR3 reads TGTGCCAGCGGCAGACTAGCGGGAGGCCGTGGCACCGGGGAGCTGTTTTTT. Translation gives CASGRLAGGRGTGELFF.

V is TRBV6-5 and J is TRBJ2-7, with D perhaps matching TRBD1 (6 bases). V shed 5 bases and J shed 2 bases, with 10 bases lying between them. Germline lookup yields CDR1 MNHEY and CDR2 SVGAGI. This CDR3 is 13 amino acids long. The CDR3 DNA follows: TGTGCCAGCAGTACCACAGGGACCTACGAGCAGTACTTC. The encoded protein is CASSTTGTYEQYF.

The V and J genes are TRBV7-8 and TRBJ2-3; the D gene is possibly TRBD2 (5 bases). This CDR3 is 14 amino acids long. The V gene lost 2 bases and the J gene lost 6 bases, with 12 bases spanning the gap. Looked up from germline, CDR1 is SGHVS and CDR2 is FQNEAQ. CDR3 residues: CASSLRTGSDTQYF. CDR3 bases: TGTGCCAGCAGCTTAAGGACGGGGTCTGATACGCAGTATTTT. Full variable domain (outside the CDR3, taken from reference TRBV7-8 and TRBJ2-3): GAGVSQSPRYKVAKRGQDVALRCDPISGHVSLFWYQQALGQGPEFLTYFQNEAQLDKSGLPSDRFFAERPEGSVSTLKIQRTQQEDSAVYLCASSLRTGSDTQYFGPGTRLTVL.

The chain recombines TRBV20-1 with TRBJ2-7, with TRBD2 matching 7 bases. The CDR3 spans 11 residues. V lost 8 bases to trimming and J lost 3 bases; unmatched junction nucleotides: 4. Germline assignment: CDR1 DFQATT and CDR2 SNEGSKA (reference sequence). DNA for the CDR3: TGCAGTTCCGGGGGGTACTACGAGCAGTACTTC. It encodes CSSGGYYEQYF.

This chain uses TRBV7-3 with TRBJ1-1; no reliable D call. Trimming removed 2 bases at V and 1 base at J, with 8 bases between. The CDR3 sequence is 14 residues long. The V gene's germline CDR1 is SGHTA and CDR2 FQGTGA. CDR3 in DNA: TGTGCCAGCAGCTTAGGTACCACGAACACTGAAGCTTTCTTT. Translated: CASSLGTTNTEAFF. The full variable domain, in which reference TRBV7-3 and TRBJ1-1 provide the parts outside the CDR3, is GAGVSQTPSNKVTEKGKYVELRCDPISGHTALYWYRQSLGQGPEFLIYFQGTGAADDSGLPNDRFFAVRPEGSVSTLKIQRTERGDSAVYLCASSLGTTNTEAFFGQGTRLTVV.

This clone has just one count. CDR3 sequence: CASSDLANYGYTF. In DNA form, the CDR3 reads TGCGCCAGCAGCGACCTAGCTAACTATGGCTACACCTTC. V gene TRBV5-1 combines with J gene TRBJ1-2; D is ambiguous. CDR1 SGHRS and CDR2 YFSETQ come from the germline V gene. The CDR3 spans 13 residues. Trimming cost V 4 bases and J 0 bases, with 7 bases left between them.